This T cell receptor beta chain emerged from a study of T cells expressing NK-cell markers. Turning to the study itself: The TCR beta repertoires were obtained from sorted CD3+CD56+NKG2C+, CD3+CD56+NKG2C- and CD3+CD56-NKG2C+ T cells. Findings and caveats of the study: These same clonotypes (in four donors) also led the CD3+CD56-NKG2C+ fraction. Certain NKG2C+ T cell clones were expanded, and their HCMV specificity remained unclear. A range of 1.0-7.0% of CD8+ T cells consisted of dominant NKG2C+ clonotypes in several donors.

Notes on this clonotype: Its antigen is still unknown.

Germline V CDR1 and CDR2: LNHNV, YYDKDF (reference sequence). This CDR3 is 13 amino acids long. TCRdb reprocessed the 5' RACE reads and reports one entry per CDR3 protein, with no DNA. The ten top clones account for 4% to 6.5%, within a sample of 300,000 to 450,000 distinct CDR3 sequences. The TCR comes from a man between 18 and 69 years old in good health. The chain is built from TRBV15 and TRBJ2-1; TCRdb gives TRBD1 as the D gene, but with no DNA this cannot be confirmed. Sequencing used blood T cells: a sorted CD56 or NKG2C T cell subset, CD4+ or CD8+ T cells, or bulk PBMC T cells (not recorded which). CDR3 loop: CATSGYRDYEQFF.